Below are 12 T cell receptor beta chains sequenced from a single sample in a study of shared clonotypes between healthy human individuals (dated by TCRdb to about 2020). CD8 naive samples were CD45RO-negative cells positively selected for CCR7, giving a CD45RA+CCR7+ population that excluded TemRA cells. Library method: the immunoSEQ multiplex PCR assay. TCRdb's version of the immuneACCESS table is confined to in-frame rearrangements and falls short of the full clone set. An unresolved V gene accounts for under half of the shortfall where checked; the remainder is of unknown origin. The sample contains 1.5 million to 2.5 million clones, approximately 94% of them found a single time. Of the sample, approximately 1.2% falls within the top ten clones. Input material: naive CD8+ T cells sorted from blood. Explained via the paper, the cell subset or site label denotes: CD45RA+CCR7+. Receptor source: a man between 18 and 35 years old in good health.

The table lists this clone with a count of one. The rearrangement uses TRBV5-6 and TRBJ2-7; no definite D call. The CDR3 consists of 13 residues. Germline assignment: CDR1 SGHDT and CDR2 YYEEEE. The V gene lost 4 bases and the J gene lost 4 bases, with 12 bases spanning the gap. The CDR3 here is CASSHGVRYEQYF. The CDR3 region has the DNA TGTGCCAGCAGCCACGGAGTGAGGTACGAGCAGTACTTC.

This clone has just one count. J is TRBJ2-4 and V is TRBV7-9, with 11 positions matching TRBD2. With 2 bases clipped from V and 1 base from J, the junction kept 7 bases outside the gene matches. CDR1 and CDR2 (germline): SEHNR, FQNEAQ (reference sequence). This CDR3 spans 18 amino acids. CDR3 residues: CASSLRLAGGLAKNIQYF. CDR3 coding DNA: TGTGCCAGCAGCTTACGGCTAGCGGGAGGATTGGCCAAAAACATTCAGTACTTC. Full variable domain (missing parts from reference TRBV7-9 and TRBJ2-4): DTGVSQNPRHKITKRGQNVTFRCDPISEHNRLYWYRQTLGQGPEFLTYFQNEAQLEKSRLLSDRFSAERPKGSFSTLEIQRTEQGDSAMYLCASSLRLAGGLAKNIQYFGAGTRLSVL.

The chain has TRBV21-1 and TRBJ1-2; no check of the table's D call, TRBD1, against the DNA was made. TRBV21-1 is tagged as a pseudogene. This CDR3 is built from 15 residues. CDR3 nucleotide sequence: TGTGCCAGCAGCAAGAATGGCAGGGGTATTAAGGGCTACACCTTC. Protein product: CASSKNGRGIKGYTF.

The genes are TRBV29-1 and TRBJ2-5; 7 bases fit TRBD1. Germline CDR1 and CDR2: SQVTM and ANQGSEA. The ends lost 1 base at V and 11 bases at J; junction bases unmatched: 4. The CDR3 runs to 11 residues. The CDR3 sequence: CSVEGDSEQYF. CDR3 coding DNA: TGCAGCGTTGAAGGGGACAGTGAGCAGTACTTC.

In DNA, the CDR3 is TGTGCCAGCAGTTCCCGGGACGGCCACAATGAGCAGTTCTTC. It specifies CASSSRDGHNEQFF. The V call is TRBV27, the J call TRBJ2-1, with D possibly being TRBD1 or TRBD2 (5 bases each). V lost 4 bases to trimming and J lost 5 bases, with 12 bases between them. From germline, CDR1 is MNHEY and CDR2 SMNVEV (reference sequence). The CDR3 spans 14 residues.

The chain employs TRBV5-1 and TRBJ2-7; TRBD1 matches 12 bases. This CDR3 spans 17 amino acids. The V gene's germline CDR1 is SGHRS and CDR2 YFSETQ. The trim removed 4 bases at V and 4 bases at J, leaving 12 bases unmatched. The CDR3 sequence is CASSTGTGGGYGYEQYF. Written as DNA, the CDR3 is TGCGCCAGCAGCACCGGGACAGGGGGCGGGTATGGATACGAGCAGTACTTC. Variable domain in full (rest from reference TRBV5-1 and TRBJ2-7): KAGVTQTPRYLIKTRGQQVTLSCSPISGHRSVSWYQQTPGQGLQFLFEYFSETQRNKGNFPGRFSGRQFSNSRSEMNVSTLELGDSALYLCASSTGTGGGYGYEQYFGPGTRLTVT.

V is TRBV7-2 and J is TRBJ2-1; 12 nucleotides line up with TRBD2. Trimming removed 5 bases from V and 8 bases from J; junction bases left unmatched: 10. CDR1 and CDR2 from the germline V gene are SGHTA and FQGNSA. The CDR3 extends over 16 amino acids. The CDR3 reads CASSEPSGRALYEQFF. In DNA, the CDR3 is TGTGCCAGCAGCGAACCTAGCGGGAGGGCCCTCTATGAGCAGTTCTTC.

The rearrangement links TRBV5-6 to TRBJ2-7, with D possibly matching TRBD1 (5 bases). The CDR3 spans 14 residues. Germline V CDR1 and CDR2: SGHDT, YYEEEE. V shed 2 bases and J shed 6 bases, with 15 bases lying between them. The CDR3 region is CASSFGQAQGEQYF. The CDR3 nucleotides are TGTGCCAGCAGCTTCGGGCAGGCCCAGGGCGAGCAGTACTTC. Variable domain in full (rest from reference TRBV5-6 and TRBJ2-7): DAGVTQSPTHLIKTRGQQVTLRCSPKSGHDTVSWYQQALGQGPQFIFQYYEEEERQRGNFPDRFSGHQFPNYSSELNVNALLLGDSALYLCASSFGQAQGEQYFGPGTRLTVT.

The V gene is TRBV4-3, the J gene TRBJ2-2, with a weak D call TRBD2 (6 bases). Germline CDR1 LGHNA, CDR2 YSLEER. Trimming removed 0 bases at V and 3 bases at J, with 11 bases between. CDR3 size: 16 residues. In nucleotides, the CDR3 is TGCGCCAGCAGCCAAGACGGAGCGGGCTACACCGGGGAGCTGTTTTTT. Its protein product is CASSQDGAGYTGELFF.

The gene calls are TRBV29-1 and TRBJ2-1, with 9 bases lining up with TRBD2. V trimming: 6 bases; J trimming: 9 bases; junction bases outside the gene matches: 9. Looked up from germline, CDR1 is SQVTM and CDR2 is ANQGSEA. The CDR3 totals 13 residues. This CDR3 reads CSVVLAGGFEQFF. DNA of the CDR3: TGCAGCGTCGTACTTGCGGGGGGGTTTGAGCAGTTCTTC.

V usage is TRBV6-6 and J usage is TRBJ1-1; no firm D call. Trimming cost V 2 bases and J 6 bases, with 7 bases left between them. Germline-derived CDR1 and CDR2 are MNHNY and SVGAGI (reference sequence). This CDR3 is built from 12 residues. DNA for the CDR3: TGTGCCAGCAGTTACGCGGGGTCTGAAGCTTTCTTT. This encodes CASSYAGSEAFF.

Only one count was recorded for this clone. This sequence joins TRBV5-1 and TRBJ2-7; 8 bases map to TRBD2. V trimming: 0 bases; J trimming: 2 bases; junction bases outside the gene matches: 7. Germline V gives CDR1 SGHRS, CDR2 YFSETQ. There are 16 residues in the CDR3. The DNA of the CDR3 is TGCGCCAGCAGCTTGGCGGGGGGGCAGACGACCTACGAGCAGTACTTC. Amino acid sequence: CASSLAGGQTTYEQYF. The full variable domain, its missing parts supplied by reference TRBV5-1 and TRBJ2-7, is KAGVTQTPRYLIKTRGQQVTLSCSPISGHRSVSWYQQTPGQGLQFLFEYFSETQRNKGNFPGRFSGRQFSNSRSEMNVSTLELGDSALYLCASSLAGGQTTYEQYFGPGTRLTVT.